This TCR beta chain was sequenced in a study of T cell responses to AZD1222 COVID-19 vaccine. Study-level background: Timing groups of about 4 and about 12 weeks for second doses were pooled.

Germline loops: CDR1 SGHVS, CDR2 FQNEAQ. V was trimmed by 0 bases and J by 7 bases, leaving 9 bases between them. The CDR3 has 13 residues. The study's findings and limits: It should be noted that donors were predominantly white British and more often female, and clonal diversity was possibly underestimated. Repertoires were sampled only after the peak T cell response. Spike-spanning, vaccine-associated CD4 TCRs were dominant at 160-218 and 743-854.

Turning to this clone: No antigen is known for it.

Libraries were prepared by immunoSEQ multiplex PCR; TCRdb keeps only in-frame clonotypes and omits some of them. The table has some 200,000 clones, around 94% seen once. The sequence came from an adult in good health. The chain combines TRBV7-8 with TRBJ1-1; D gene ambiguous. This material consisted of peripheral blood, taken on day 0 of AZD1222 vaccination. DNA of the CDR3: TGTGCCAGCAGCTTAGCGTGGAGCAGTGAAGCTTTCTTT. It codes for CASSLAWSSEAFF.